A selection of T cell receptor beta chains follows, all from one sample in a study of Graves' ophthalmopathy and Graves' hyperthyroidism. MiXCR, applied by TCRdb to the multiplex PCR reads, yields one record per CDR3 protein. The data hold 45,000 to 60,000 distinct CDR3 sequences, with roughly half observed a single time. The sample was peripheral blood. These receptors came from an adult woman with Graves' ophthalmopathy. The CDR3 runs from the conserved cysteine through the conserved F or W. A D gene is named only where the DNA matches it firmly. A clone size is listed for some rows: how often the clone was seen (once, few, many), or a class if it is expanded.

>TRBV9|once|TRBD2|TRBJ2-7
TGTGCCAGCAGCGTAGGGACTAGCTACGAGCAGTACTTC
CASSVGTSYEQYF
>TRBV6-5|many|-|TRBJ2-3
TGTGCCAGCAGCGGACCGGTTGGCACAGATACGCAGTATTTT
CASSGPVGTDTQYF
>TRBV10-3|once|-|TRBJ1-1
TGTGCCATCAGTGATTTGACAGGGAACACTGAAGCTTTCTTT
CAISDLTGNTEAFF
>TRBV20-1|-|-|TRBJ2-1
TGCAGTGCCTCCGGGAGCCAGGGTTCCTACAATGGGCAGTTCTTC
CSASGSQGSYNGQFF
>TRBV6-6|-|-|TRBJ1-3
TGTGCCAGCAGTTACTCAGGGTCGGCGGGGGGAAACACCATATATTTT
CASSYSGSAGGNTIYF
>TRBV10-1|many|TRBD1|TRBJ2-7
TGCGCCAGCAGACCGGGACAGGGGGCCTACGAGCAGTACTTC
CASRPGQGAYEQYF
>TRBV9|-|TRBD2|TRBJ2-3
TGTGCCAGCAGCGCCCTAACTAGCGGAAGCACAGATACGCAGTATTTT
CASSALTSGSTDTQYF
>TRBV11-2|-|TRBD1|TRBJ1-2
TGTGCCAGCAGCCATCGGACAGGATACTATGTGGGCTACACCTTC
CASSHRTGYYVGYTF
>TRBV10-3|-|-|TRBJ2-6
TGTGCCATCAGTGGACAGGGGGCCAACGTCCTGACTTTC
CAISGQGANVLTF
>TRBV9|many|-|TRBJ2-3
TGTGCCAGCAGCGTAGTTGCAGCCACTAGCACAGATACGCAGTATTTT
CASSVVAATSTDTQYF